The 26 T cell receptor beta chains given below trace back to one sample, sequenced in a study of shared T cell receptors in the human thymus. The data were produced by immunoSEQ multiplex PCR, yet TCRdb's version contains in-frame clones alone and is incomplete. This table holds approximately 68,000 clones, over 90% found once. Sequencing input: thymocytes. The receptor set was obtained from a human donor.

V usage is TRBV27 and J usage is TRBJ2-6; the D gene is possibly TRBD1 (7 bases). Germline-derived CDR1 and CDR2 are MNHEY and SMNVEV (reference sequence). The V end was cut by 6 bases, the J end by 0 bases, with 15 bases between. The CDR3 covers 17 residues. The CDR3 protein is CASSARGARSGANVLTF. The CDR3 nucleotides read TGTGCCAGCAGCGCCAGGGGGGCCCGCTCTGGGGCCAACGTCCTGACTTTC. Full variable domain (rest looked up from reference TRBV27 and TRBJ2-6): EAQVTQNPRYLITVTGKKLTVTCSQNMNHEYMSWYRQDPGLGLRQIYYSMNVEVTDKGDVPEGYKVSRKEKRNFPLILESPSPNQTSLYFCASSARGARSGANVLTFGAGSRLTVL.

This sequence joins TRBV15 and TRBJ2-7; TRBD1 matches at 9 bases. This CDR3 has 16 amino acids. The ends lost 0 bases at V and 4 bases at J; junction bases unmatched: 7. Germline loops: CDR1 LNHNV, CDR2 YYDKDF (reference sequence). For the CDR3, the DNA is TGTGCCACCAGCAGAGATTGGGGGACAGGGCTATACGAGCAGTACTTC. Its translation is CATSRDWGTGLYEQYF. The variable domain in full, with the rest retrieved from reference TRBV15 and TRBJ2-7, is DAMVIQNPRYQVTQFGKPVTLSCSQTLNHNVMYWYQQKSSQAPKLLFHYYDKDFNNEADTPDNFQSRRPNTSFCFLDIRSPGLGDTAMYLCATSRDWGTGLYEQYFGPGTRLTVT.

This clone was recorded only once. The chain carries TRBV5-6 and TRBJ2-7; 7 positions match TRBD1. This CDR3 is built from 14 residues. Trimming took 5 bases from V and 5 from J; bases not matched to a gene: 10. CDR1 and CDR2 from the germline V gene are SGHDT and YYEEEE. The CDR3 DNA reads TGTGCCAGCAGTGCAGGGGGTTCCTCTCACGAGCAGTACTTC. Protein: CASSAGGSSHEQYF.

This clone was seen once. The chain has TRBV4-3 and TRBJ1-2; D is uncertain. Germline CDR1 reads LGHNA; CDR2 reads YSLEER. V was shortened by 4 bases and J by 7 bases, with 13 bases between the two germline ends. This CDR3 spans 13 amino acids. This chain's CDR3 is CASSRRRACGYTF. The CDR3 bases are TGCGCCAGCAGCCGGAGGAGGGCTTGTGGCTACACCTTC.

The chain employs TRBV4-1 and TRBJ1-2; D might be TRBD1 (6 bases). The CDR3 is 17 residues long. The germline V gene encodes CDR1 MGHRA and CDR2 YSYEKL. Trimming cost V 1 base and J 5 bases, with 20 bases left between them. The CDR3 reads CASSQADGQPARYGYTF. CDR3 DNA sequence: TGCGCCAGCAGCCAAGCTGACGGACAGCCTGCTAGATATGGCTACACCTTC.

This sequence joins TRBV27 and TRBJ1-2; TRBD1 aligns across 7 bases. The CDR3 covers 16 residues. Germline CDR1 is MNHEY and CDR2 is SMNVEV (reference sequence). V was clipped by 2 bases and J by 1 base; unmatched bases: 7. Here the CDR3 DNA reads TGTGCCAGCAGTTTAACACAGGGGTTTGGTAACTATGGCTACACCTTC. Its protein product is CASSLTQGFGNYGYTF.

The chain carries TRBV11-2 and TRBJ2-7; 11 nucleotides match TRBD2. Germline CDR1 and CDR2: SGHAT and FQNNGV. The CDR3 length is 17 residues. V gave up 1 base and J gave up 0 bases; unmatched junction bases: 5. CDR3: CASSLVASGGSSYEQYF. The DNA for the CDR3 is TGTGCCAGCAGCTTAGTAGCTAGCGGGGGGTCCTCCTACGAGCAGTACTTC.

This clone has just a few counts. The chain is built from TRBV4-3 and TRBJ1-5, with D uncertain. V gave up 0 bases and J gave up 1 base, with 25 bases separating them. Germline V gives CDR1 LGHNA, CDR2 YSLEER. This CDR3 has 21 amino acids. CDR3 amino acids: CASSQEIIVAGAGRSNQPQHF. The CDR3 nucleotides read TGCGCCAGCAGCCAAGAAATTATTGTGGCGGGAGCCGGAAGGAGCAATCAGCCCCAGCATTTT.

This chain links TRBV6-4 with TRBJ1-1, with D hard to call. The CDR3 contains 12 residues. Trimming shortened V by 2 bases and J by 11 bases, and 12 bases separated the two germline ends. The V gene's germline CDR1 is MRHNA and CDR2 SNTAGT. This chain's CDR3 is CASSDGRNRAFF. The CDR3 DNA reads TGTGCCAGCAGTGACGGCAGAAATCGGGCTTTCTTT.

The rearrangement uses TRBV27 and TRBJ2-5; perhaps TRBD1 as D (6 bases). The length of the CDR3 is 15 residues. V lost 2 bases and J 5 bases, leaving 15 bases between the germline ends. Germline CDR1 and CDR2: MNHEY and SMNVEV (reference sequence). The CDR3: CASSLANRVWETQYF. In DNA, the CDR3 is TGTGCCAGCAGTTTAGCGAACAGGGTGTGGGAGACCCAGTACTTC.

The gene calls are TRBV7-2 and TRBJ2-3, with unresolved D. V was pared by 5 bases and J by 2 bases, with 20 bases between. Germline-derived CDR1 and CDR2 are SGHTA and FQGNSA. The CDR3 consists of 17 residues. The CDR3: CASSLTQISPLTDTQYF. CDR3 nucleotides: TGTGCCAGCAGCCTCACGCAGATTAGCCCCCTCACAGATACGCAGTATTTT.

The rearrangement joins TRBV7-3 to TRBJ2-1; 7 bases are shared with TRBD2. The germline CDR1 and CDR2 sequences are SGHTA and FQGTGA. The CDR3 totals 22 residues. The trim removed 5 bases at V and 0 bases at J, leaving 25 bases unmatched. The CDR3 region has the DNA TGTGCCAGCAGCCAACAAGATTGGGTAGCGGGCCGTATAAGAAGCTCCTACAATGAGCAGTTCTTC. As protein: CASSQQDWVAGRIRSSYNEQFF. The full variable domain, completed using reference TRBV7-3 and TRBJ2-1, is GAGVSQTPSNKVTEKGKYVELRCDPISGHTALYWYRQSLGQGPEFLIYFQGTGAADDSGLPNDRFFAVRPEGSVSTLKIQRTERGDSAVYLCASSQQDWVAGRIRSSYNEQFFGPGTRLTVL.

The chain employs TRBV6-1 and TRBJ1-5; 7 bases line up with TRBD1. V lost 7 bases, J lost 7 bases, and 4 bases stayed unmatched. The CDR3 extends over 12 amino acids. CDR1 is MNHNS, CDR2 SASEGT, per germline. The CDR3 nucleotides are TGTGCCAGCACCACAGGGGCGCAGCCCCAGCATTTT. As protein: CASTTGAQPQHF.

The chain has TRBV5-6 and TRBJ1-6; D gene uncertain. CDR1 is SGHDT, CDR2 YYEEEE, per germline. CDR3 length equals 17 residues. Trimming left V 4 bases short and J 8 bases short, with 22 bases between. CDR3 amino acids: CASSPNRAVPEDSPLHF. CDR3 nucleotides: TGTGCCAGCAGCCCCAACCGGGCAGTCCCCGAGGATTCACCCCTCCACTTT. The variable domain in full, with the rest retrieved from reference TRBV5-6 and TRBJ1-6, is DAGVTQSPTHLIKTRGQQVTLRCSPKSGHDTVSWYQQALGQGPQFIFQYYEEEERQRGNFPDRFSGHQFPNYSSELNVNALLLGDSALYLCASSPNRAVPEDSPLHFGNGTRLTVT.

V usage is TRBV7-6 and J usage is TRBJ2-5; no definite D call. Per the germline V gene, CDR1 is SGHVS and CDR2 is FNYEAQ. The V end lost 1 base, the J end lost 1 base, and 13 bases lay between the germline ends. The CDR3 consists of 16 residues. The DNA of the CDR3 is TGTGCCAGCAGCTTAGGCAGAGACGAGCTCCAAGAGACCCAGTACTTC. Amino acid sequence: CASSLGRDELQETQYF.

The gene calls are TRBV7-2 and TRBJ1-3, with a weak D call TRBD1 (6 bases). Trimming pared 5 bases from V and 0 bases from J, leaving 11 bases between. The germline gives CDR1 SGHTA, CDR2 FQGNSA. The CDR3 sequence is 15 residues long. CDR3 loop: CASSGQLISGNTIYF. In DNA, the CDR3 is TGTGCCAGCAGCGGACAGTTGATCTCTGGAAACACCATATATTTT.

The rearrangement links TRBV5-6 to TRBJ1-4, with a weak D call TRBD1 (6 bases). Germline CDR1 SGHDT, CDR2 YYEEEE. CDR3 length equals 17 residues. Trimming removed 4 bases at V and 5 bases at J, with 21 bases between. In nucleotides, the CDR3 is TGTGCCAGCAGCCTGAAACCACGGGGGCTAAGAAATGAAAAACTGTTTTTT. It yields the protein CASSLKPRGLRNEKLFF.

V gene TRBV5-8 combines with J gene TRBJ1-4, with D hard to call. This CDR3 comprises 16 residues. CDR1 and CDR2 from the germline V gene are SGHTS and YDEGEE. V lost 0 bases, J lost 5 bases, and 14 bases lay in between. CDR3 sequence (DNA): TGTGCCAGCAGCTTGGTCCGGCCCACCCAGAATGAAAAACTGTTTTTT. Amino acid sequence: CASSLVRPTQNEKLFF.

The chain's CDR3 is CASSLALAGESNTQYF. The CDR3, as DNA: TGCGCCAGCAGCCTGGCACTAGCGGGGGAGAGTAATACGCAGTATTTT. This chain joins TRBV5-1 and TRBJ2-3, with 11 nucleotides matching TRBD2. This CDR3 comprises 16 residues. V was clipped by 4 bases and J by 7 bases; unmatched bases: 11. Germline V gene lookup returns CDR1 SGHRS and CDR2 YFSETQ.

The V and J genes are TRBV7-3 and TRBJ2-3, with D hard to call. The CDR3 length is 12 residues. Germline CDR1 SGHTA, CDR2 FQGTGA. V lost 5 bases and J lost 4, with 7 bases in between. CDR3 in DNA: TGTGCCAGCAGCCCCGATCCAGATACGCAGTATTTT. Amino acids: CASSPDPDTQYF.

J is TRBJ1-6 and V is TRBV10-3; 8 bases align to TRBD1. The CDR3 sequence is 15 residues long. Germline V CDR1 and CDR2: ENHRY, SYGVKD. J was trimmed by 10 bases and V by 8 bases; bases with no gene match: 13. The chain's CDR3 is CAIRSLDRVYSPLHF. CDR3 nucleotide sequence: TGTGCCATCCGATCTTTGGACAGGGTCTACTCACCCCTCCACTTT.

The chain links TRBV10-1 to TRBJ2-1; a possible D gene is TRBD1 (6 bases). Germline V gene sequence: CDR1 WNHNN, CDR2 SYGVQD (reference sequence). The CDR3 is 19 residues long. Between the trimmed V and J ends, which lost 3 bases and 5 bases, there was a span of 26 bases. The CDR3 DNA is TGCGCCAGCAGTGAATTAAACCCGCAGGGGATATGGAGTAACAATGAGCAGTTCTTC. This gives the protein CASSELNPQGIWSNNEQFF.

CDR3 nucleotide sequence: TGCGCCAGCAGCGCCAATACGAGCGGGGGGGCCCCCAGTTGTACAGATACGCAGTATTTT. It translates to CASSANTSGGAPSCTDTQYF. The rearrangement links TRBV5-1 to TRBJ2-3, with 10 bases lining up with TRBD2. The CDR3 totals 20 residues. Germline V gene sequence: CDR1 SGHRS, CDR2 YFSETQ. Germline trimming cut 4 bases from V and 3 bases from J; bases unmatched to any gene: 20. The complete variable domain, with remaining parts taken from reference TRBV5-1 and TRBJ2-3, reads KAGVTQTPRYLIKTRGQQVTLSCSPISGHRSVSWYQQTPGQGLQFLFEYFSETQRNKGNFPGRFSGRQFSNSRSEMNVSTLELGDSALYLCASSANTSGGAPSCTDTQYFGPGTRLTVL.

The CDR3 DNA follows: TGTGCCAGCAGCGTCAAAGGGGTTCAGCCCCAGCATTTT. It yields the protein CASSVKGVQPQHF. This chain uses TRBV5-4 with TRBJ1-5, with D possibly TRBD1 on 5 matching bases. CDR3 length: 13 amino acids. V gave up 4 bases and J gave up 6 bases, with 11 bases separating them. Germline CDR1 is SGHNT and CDR2 is YYREEE (reference sequence). Supplemented by reference TRBV5-4 and TRBJ1-5, the full variable domain reads ETGVTQSPTHLIKTRGQQVTLRCSSQSGHNTVSWYQQALGQGPQFIFQYYREEENGRGNFPPRFSGLQFPNYSSELNVNALELDDSALYLCASSVKGVQPQHFGDGTRLSIL.

The chain couples TRBV29-1 to TRBJ2-1; 9 nucleotides agree with TRBD2. With V trimmed by 3 bases and J by 2 bases, 5 bases remained unmatched. The CDR3 runs 15 residues. The germline V gene encodes CDR1 SQVTM and CDR2 ANQGSEA. The CDR3 nucleotides read TGCAGCGTTGAGTCGCTAGCGGGGACCTACAATGAGCAGTTCTTC. Translation: CSVESLAGTYNEQFF.

This rearrangement joins TRBV5-1 to TRBJ1-2, with 9 bases that match TRBD1. V shed 0 bases and J 3 bases; nucleotides not matched to a gene: 3. CDR1 and CDR2 (germline): SGHRS, YFSETQ. The CDR3 is 15 residues long. CDR3 amino acids: CASSLGQGGDYGYTF. The CDR3 bases are TGCGCCAGCAGCTTGGGACAGGGGGGTGACTATGGCTACACCTTC.